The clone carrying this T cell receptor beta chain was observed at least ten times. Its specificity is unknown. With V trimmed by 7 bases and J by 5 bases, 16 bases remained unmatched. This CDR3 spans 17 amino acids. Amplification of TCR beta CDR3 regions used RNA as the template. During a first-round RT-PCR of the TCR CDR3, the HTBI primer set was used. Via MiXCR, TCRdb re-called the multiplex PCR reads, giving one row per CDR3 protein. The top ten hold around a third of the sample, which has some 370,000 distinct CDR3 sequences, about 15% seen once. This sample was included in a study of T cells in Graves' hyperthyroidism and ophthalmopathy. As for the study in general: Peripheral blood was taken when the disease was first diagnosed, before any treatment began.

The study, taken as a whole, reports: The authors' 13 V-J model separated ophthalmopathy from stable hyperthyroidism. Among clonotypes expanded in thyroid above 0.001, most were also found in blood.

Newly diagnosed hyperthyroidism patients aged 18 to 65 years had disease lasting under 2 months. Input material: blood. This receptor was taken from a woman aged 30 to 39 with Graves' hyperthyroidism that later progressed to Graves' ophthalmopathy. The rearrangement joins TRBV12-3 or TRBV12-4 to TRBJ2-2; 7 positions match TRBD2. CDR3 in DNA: TGTGCCAGCAACCCCACCGCGGGAGAAAGGGCTACCGGGGAGCTGTTTTTT. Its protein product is CASNPTAGERATGELFF.